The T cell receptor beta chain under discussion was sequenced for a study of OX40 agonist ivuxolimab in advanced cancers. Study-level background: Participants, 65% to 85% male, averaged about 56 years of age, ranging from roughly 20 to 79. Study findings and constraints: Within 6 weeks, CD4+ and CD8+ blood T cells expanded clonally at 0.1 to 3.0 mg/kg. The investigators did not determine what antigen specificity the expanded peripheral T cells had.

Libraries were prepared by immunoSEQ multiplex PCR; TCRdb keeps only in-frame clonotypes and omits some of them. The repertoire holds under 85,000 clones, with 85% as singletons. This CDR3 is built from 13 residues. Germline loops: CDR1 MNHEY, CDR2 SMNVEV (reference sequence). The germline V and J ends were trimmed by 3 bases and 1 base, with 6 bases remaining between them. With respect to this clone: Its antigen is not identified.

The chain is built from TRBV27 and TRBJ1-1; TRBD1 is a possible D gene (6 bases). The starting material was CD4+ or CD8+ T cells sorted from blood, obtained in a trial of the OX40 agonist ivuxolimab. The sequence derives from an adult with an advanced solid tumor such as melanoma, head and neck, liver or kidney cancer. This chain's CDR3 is CASSLDRNTEAFF. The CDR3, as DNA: TGTGCCAGCAGTTTGGACAGGAACACTGAAGCTTTCTTT.